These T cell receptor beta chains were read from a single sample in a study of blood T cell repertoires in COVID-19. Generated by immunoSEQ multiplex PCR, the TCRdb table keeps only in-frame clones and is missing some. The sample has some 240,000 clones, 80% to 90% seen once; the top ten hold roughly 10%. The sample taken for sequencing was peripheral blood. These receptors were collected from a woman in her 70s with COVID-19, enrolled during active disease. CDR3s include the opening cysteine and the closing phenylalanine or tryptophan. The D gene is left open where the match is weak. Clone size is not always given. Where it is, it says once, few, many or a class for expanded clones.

CDR3 protein: CASSSWTGGTEAFF
CDR3 DNA: TGCGCCAGCAGCTCCTGGACAGGGGGCACTGAAGCTTTCTTT
D gene: TRBD1
V gene: TRBV5-1
J gene: TRBJ1-1
clone size: -

CDR3 protein: CASSQSVDRANEKLFF
CDR3 DNA: TGCGCCAGCAGTCAATCGGTGGACAGGGCGAATGAAAAACTGTTTTTT
D gene: TRBD1
V gene: TRBV23-1
J gene: TRBJ1-4
clone size: -

CDR3 protein: CASSSQRGPDTEAFF
CDR3 DNA: TGTGCCAGCAGCTCCCAGAGGGGGCCGGACACTGAAGCTTTCTTT
D gene: TRBD1
V gene: TRBV7-6
J gene: TRBJ1-1
clone size: -

CDR3 protein: CASSQGGDTQYF
CDR3 DNA: TGTGCCAGCAGCCAAGGGGGCGATACGCAGTATTTT
D gene: TRBD1
V gene: TRBV2
J gene: TRBJ2-3
clone size: -

CDR3 protein: CASSNRRDRALLQETQYF
CDR3 DNA: TGTGCCAGCAGCAATCGCCGGGACAGGGCGCTCCTCCAAGAGACCCAGTACTTC
D gene: TRBD1
V gene: TRBV7-9
J gene: TRBJ2-5
clone size: -

CDR3 protein: CASSLGGRDNQPQHF
CDR3 DNA: TGTGCCAGCAGCTTAGGTGGCAGGGACAATCAGCCCCAGCATTTT
D gene: -
V gene: TRBV11-2
J gene: TRBJ1-5
clone size: -

CDR3 protein: CASSKNKTVYGYTF
CDR3 DNA: TGTGCCAGCAGCAAAAACAAAACAGTATATGGCTACACCTTC
D gene: -
V gene: TRBV21-1
J gene: TRBJ1-2
clone size: -

CDR3 protein: CASSIRDREKLFF
CDR3 DNA: TGTGCCAGTAGTATAAGGGACAGGGAAAAACTGTTTTTT
D gene: TRBD1
V gene: TRBV19
J gene: TRBJ1-4
clone size: -

CDR3 protein: CASSQVPGVTQYF
CDR3 DNA: TGCGCCAGCAGCCAAGTGCCAGGTGTGACCCAGTACTTC
D gene: -
V gene: TRBV4-1
J gene: TRBJ2-5
clone size: once

CDR3 protein: CASRRLGQANNQPQHF
CDR3 DNA: TGTGCCAGCAGACGGCTGGGTCAGGCGAACAATCAGCCCCAGCATTTT
D gene: -
V gene: TRBV2
J gene: TRBJ1-5
clone size: -

CDR3 protein: CASSKGDEQFF
CDR3 DNA: TGTGCCAGCAGTAAGGGGGATGAGCAGTTCTTC
D gene: -
V gene: TRBV6-6
J gene: TRBJ2-1
clone size: -

CDR3 protein: CASSPSEAVQYF
CDR3 DNA: TGTGCCAGCAGCCCAAGTGAGGCCGTGCAGTACTTC
D gene: -
V gene: TRBV3-1/TRBV3-2
J gene: TRBJ2-7
clone size: -

CDR3 protein: CSASPAGLGTDTQYF
CDR3 DNA: TGCAGTGCTAGTCCCGCAGGTCTCGGCACAGATACGCAGTATTTT
D gene: -
V gene: TRBV20-1
J gene: TRBJ2-3
clone size: -

CDR3 protein: CASSATAGPTDTQYF
CDR3 DNA: TGTGCCAGCAGCGCAACAGCGGGCCCCACAGATACGCAGTATTTT
D gene: -
V gene: TRBV9
J gene: TRBJ2-3
clone size: -

CDR3 protein: CSVESGIDTEAFF
CDR3 DNA: TGCAGCGTTGAATCGGGGATTGACACTGAAGCTTTCTTT
D gene: -
V gene: TRBV29-1
J gene: TRBJ1-1
clone size: -

CDR3 protein: CASSHDSATNEKLFF
CDR3 DNA: TGTGCCAGCAGTCATGACAGTGCAACTAATGAAAAACTGTTTTTT
D gene: -
V gene: TRBV28
J gene: TRBJ1-4
clone size: -

CDR3 protein: CASSLRGQAHAYF
CDR3 DNA: TGTGCCAGCAGCCTCCGAGGACAAGCCCATGCGTACTTC
D gene: -
V gene: TRBV12-3/TRBV12-4
J gene: TRBJ2-7
clone size: few

CDR3 protein: CASSGLTGRTEAFF
CDR3 DNA: TGTGCCAGCAGTGGGCTGACAGGGCGGACTGAAGCTTTCTTT
D gene: TRBD1
V gene: TRBV5-4
J gene: TRBJ1-1
clone size: -

CDR3 protein: CASSPGQGYGYTF
CDR3 DNA: TGTGCCAGCAGCCCGGGACAGGGATACGGCTACACCTTC
D gene: TRBD1
V gene: TRBV5-6
J gene: TRBJ1-2
clone size: -

CDR3 protein: CASRHPGGSGNTIYF
CDR3 DNA: TGTGCCAGCAGACATCCAGGGGGCTCTGGAAACACCATATATTTT
D gene: TRBD1
V gene: TRBV7-2
J gene: TRBJ1-3
clone size: -

CDR3 protein: CASRVNRVGETQYF
CDR3 DNA: TGTGCCAGCAGGGTAAATCGGGTAGGAGAGACCCAGTACTTC
D gene: -
V gene: TRBV6-5
J gene: TRBJ2-5
clone size: -

CDR3 protein: CSVGQGTYEQYF
CDR3 DNA: TGCAGCGTTGGACAGGGGACCTACGAGCAGTACTTC
D gene: TRBD1
V gene: TRBV29-1
J gene: TRBJ2-7
clone size: once

CDR3 protein: CASSPYLEGAGYTF
CDR3 DNA: TGTGCCAGCAGCCCCTACCTGGAGGGGGCTGGCTACACCTTC
D gene: TRBD1
V gene: TRBV9
J gene: TRBJ1-2
clone size: -

CDR3 protein: CASSLEGEGANEKLFF
CDR3 DNA: TGTGCCAGCAGCTTAGAGGGGGAGGGGGCTAATGAAAAACTGTTTTTT
D gene: -
V gene: TRBV7-6
J gene: TRBJ1-4
clone size: -

CDR3 protein: CASSRRGYGQPQHF
CDR3 DNA: TGTGCCAGCAGCCGCAGGGGGTATGGTCAGCCCCAGCATTTT
D gene: TRBD1
V gene: TRBV5-8
J gene: TRBJ1-5
clone size: -

CDR3 protein: CASIRDRANTGELFF
CDR3 DNA: TGTGCCAGCATTCGCGACAGGGCGAACACCGGGGAGCTGTTTTTT
D gene: TRBD1
V gene: TRBV6-5
J gene: TRBJ2-2
clone size: -

CDR3 protein: CARTGTGRDEQYF
CDR3 DNA: TGTGCCAGAACCGGGACAGGGAGGGACGAGCAGTACTTC
D gene: TRBD1
V gene: TRBV3-1/TRBV3-2
J gene: TRBJ2-7
clone size: -

CDR3 protein: CASSQDGRGRVETQYF
CDR3 DNA: TGTGCCAGCAGCCAAGATGGCAGGGGGCGTGTTGAGACCCAGTACTTC
D gene: TRBD1
V gene: TRBV3-1/TRBV3-2
J gene: TRBJ2-5
clone size: once

CDR3 protein: CASSFLPGTSATDTQYF
CDR3 DNA: TGTGCCAGCAGCTTCTTACCCGGGACTAGCGCCACAGATACGCAGTATTTT
D gene: TRBD2
V gene: TRBV11-2
J gene: TRBJ2-3
clone size: -

CDR3 protein: CASSLSEGVRYEQYF
CDR3 DNA: TGTGCCAGCAGTTTATCTGAGGGAGTCCGCTACGAGCAGTACTTC
D gene: -
V gene: TRBV28
J gene: TRBJ2-7
clone size: -

CDR3 protein: CASSRTVQETQYF
CDR3 DNA: TGTGCCAGCAGTAGGACAGTTCAAGAGACCCAGTACTTC
D gene: -
V gene: TRBV6-5
J gene: TRBJ2-5
clone size: -